The 13 T cell receptor beta chains below all came from one sample that was sequenced in a study of T-cell memory formation after mild COVID-19. One entry per CDR3 protein results from TCRdb running MiXCR on the 5' RACE reads. The sample has roughly 190,000 distinct CDR3 sequences; around 27% are singletons. The sequencing sample was made of PBMCs or a T cell subset sorted from them (not recorded which). These receptors were collected from an adult woman who had mild COVID-19 (a few samples of this study predate the infection). Cell type and time point are not known.

The chain links TRBV10-3 to TRBJ1-2, with D possibly TRBD1 on 5 matching bases. Trimming pared 0 bases from V and 5 bases from J, leaving 13 bases between. In germline, CDR1 is ENHRY, CDR2 SYGVKD. The CDR3 is 15 residues long. The CDR3 DNA follows: TGTGCCATCAGTGAGTCGTCGGCAGGGTGGTATGGCTACACCTTC. Translated: CAISESSAGWYGYTF.

This clonotype was detected only a few times. V usage is TRBV2 and J usage is TRBJ2-1, with D possibly being TRBD1 (6 bases). V gave up 7 bases and J gave up 9 bases, with 16 bases separating them. CDR3 length: 13 residues. Germline V lookup: CDR1 SNHLY, CDR2 FYNNEI. CDR3 coding DNA: TGTGCCAGCACCGGGACACGAGGCCGTGAGCAGTTCTTC. Its protein is CASTGTRGREQFF.

Written as DNA, the CDR3 is TGTGCCAGCAGCCATCCCTTGGCAAGGGACGAGCAGTACTTC. Encoded protein: CASSHPLARDEQYF. This chain links TRBV3-1 with TRBJ2-7; D remains unclear. Looked up from germline, CDR1 is LGHDT and CDR2 is YNNKEL (reference sequence). Trimming took off 3 bases at V and 5 bases at J, with 14 bases between the two ends. This CDR3 comprises 14 residues.

The V call is TRBV20-1, the J call TRBJ2-1; D might be TRBD1 or TRBD2, each matching 6 bases. Germline CDR1 and CDR2: DFQATT and SNEGSKA (reference sequence). The CDR3 is 14 amino acids. With 0 bases removed from V and 6 bases from J, the gap between germline ends came to 12 bases. The CDR3 DNA reads TGCAGTGCTAGAGATCTAGGGGGAGGCAATGAGCAGTTCTTC. This sequence encodes CSARDLGGGNEQFF.

This clonotype was seen many times. The V and J genes are TRBV7-9 and TRBJ2-7; 8 positions match TRBD1. CDR3 length equals 13 residues. V lost 5 bases to trimming and J lost 3 bases; unmatched junction nucleotides: 3. Germline V lookup: CDR1 SEHNR, CDR2 FQNEAQ (reference sequence). CDR3 bases: TGTGCCAGCAGCCATACAGGGGGCTACGAGCAGTACTTC. Protein sequence: CASSHTGGYEQYF.

Worth noting for this clonotype: Sequence at one end of the junction differs from germline and may be a read error. The chain joins TRBV7-7 to TRBJ2-5; D remains ambiguous. CDR3 length equals 13 residues. From germline, CDR1 is SSHAT and CDR2 FNYEAQ (reference sequence). The chain's CDR3 is CASSIFTGETQYF. The CDR3 bases are TGTGCTAGCAGCATATTTACCGGAGAGACCCAGTACTTC.

This clonotype was observed many times. The J gene is TRBJ1-2, the V gene TRBV29-1; D unclear. CDR1 and CDR2 from the germline V gene are SQVTM and ANQGSEA. V was pared by 0 bases and J by 4 bases, with 15 bases between. The CDR3 totals 15 residues. Here the CDR3 reads CSVEDTDLYLYGYTF. In nucleotides, the CDR3 is TGCAGCGTTGAAGACACAGACCTATACCTCTATGGCTACACCTTC.

The V gene is TRBV7-6, the J gene TRBJ2-3, with D possibly called TRBD1 or TRBD2 (5 bases each). CDR1 is SGHVS, CDR2 FNYEAQ, per germline. The V gene lost 1 base and the J gene lost 4 bases, with 9 bases spanning the gap. The CDR3 has 14 amino acids. CDR3 coding DNA: TGTGCCAGCAGCTTAGACGTGGGGGCAGATACGCAGTATTTT. It is translated as CASSLDVGADTQYF. The entire variable domain, with the rest obtained from reference TRBV7-6 and TRBJ2-3, is as follows: GAGVSQSPRYKVTKRGQDVALRCDPISGHVSLYWYRQALGQGPEFLTYFNYEAQQDKSGLPNDRFSAERPEGSISTLTIQRTEQRDSAMYRCASSLDVGADTQYFGPGTRLTVL.

The chain links TRBV29-1 to TRBJ2-4, with 8 nucleotides matching TRBD2. This CDR3 region has 15 residues. The J segment lost 3 bases and the V segment lost 6 bases, leaving 10 bases of the junction unmatched. The germline V gene encodes CDR1 SQVTM and CDR2 ANQGSEA. The CDR3 here is CSVVDGRVGKNIQYF. The CDR3 DNA follows: TGCAGCGTGGTGGACGGGAGGGTTGGCAAAAACATTCAGTACTTC.

This clonotype showed up just a few times. The V and J genes are TRBV27 and TRBJ2-7, with 10 bases identical to TRBD2. The CDR3 is made up of 16 amino acids. Germline V CDR1 and CDR2: MNHEY, SMNVEV (reference sequence). V shed 4 bases, J shed 4 bases, and the junction held 10 bases outside the gene matches. As DNA, the CDR3 is TGTGCCAGCAGTTCAAGCGGGAGGGTGGTTAGATACGAGCAGTACTTC. The encoded protein is CASSSSGRVVRYEQYF.

The gene calls are TRBV12-3 or TRBV12-4 and TRBJ2-3; maybe TRBD2 (5 bases). The CDR3 has 14 residues. The ends were cut back, 4 bases at V and 0 bases at J, with 8 bases in the middle. The CDR3 here is CASSWEYSTDTQYF. The DNA of the CDR3 is TGTGCCAGCAGTTGGGAGTATAGCACAGATACGCAGTATTTT.

This clonotype occurred a few times. The chain employs TRBV18 and TRBJ1-1; D possibly corresponds to TRBD1 (5 bases). Germline loops: CDR1 KGHSH, CDR2 LQKENI. The CDR3 runs 13 residues. V gave up 6 bases and J gave up 2 bases, with 10 bases separating them. CDR3 sequence (DNA): TGTGCCAGCTCTTTCGACAGTAACACTGAAGCTTTCTTT. This gives the protein CASSFDSNTEAFF.

This clonotype was found a few times. The chain uses TRBV5-4 and TRBJ1-1, with TRBD1 identical over 8 bases. Germline V gene lookup returns CDR1 SGHNT and CDR2 YYREEE (reference sequence). V lost 2 bases, J lost 1 base, and 7 bases stayed unmatched. The CDR3 loop spans 16 amino acids. The CDR3 DNA reads as TGTGCCAGCAGCTTTGGACAGGGTCTAGCGAACACTGAAGCTTTCTTT. Protein sequence: CASSFGQGLANTEAFF.